These T cell receptor beta chains were read from a single sample in a study of T cell repertoires in cytomegalovirus infection. TCRdb recomputed calls from the reads with MiXCR, one row per CDR3 protein. The data hold just under 500,000 distinct CDR3 sequences, with 33% observed a single time. Their antigens remain unidentified. The sample in question was cultured PBMCs, obtained from culture after CMV antigen stimulation. The source is a human donor in good health (CMV status not recorded). Some clones in this sample may be carry-over from other donors' samples. CDR3s include the opening cysteine and the closing phenylalanine or tryptophan. Each record gives: V gene, D gene, J gene, clone size, CDR3 protein, CDR3 DNA. A D gene is named only where the DNA matches it firmly. Clone size is given for some rows only: seen once, a few or many times, or a class if the clone is expanded.

v_call: TRBV20-1
d_call: NA
j_call: TRBJ2-7
clone_size: NA
cdr3_aa: CSARSSGPHLTYYEQYF
cdr3_nt: TGCAGTGCTAGAAGCTCCGGACCGCATTTAACATATTACGAGCAGTACTTC

v_call: TRBV7-2
d_call: TRBD1
j_call: TRBJ2-1
clone_size: few
cdr3_aa: CASSYRDRNYNEQFF
cdr3_nt: TGTGCCAGCAGCTACCGGGACAGAAACTACAATGAGCAGTTCTTC

v_call: TRBV28
d_call: NA
j_call: TRBJ2-3
clone_size: NA
cdr3_aa: CASSLKRDTQYF
cdr3_nt: TGTGCCAGCAGTTTAAAGCGGGATACGCAGTATTTT

v_call: TRBV7-2
d_call: TRBD1
j_call: TRBJ1-1
clone_size: many
cdr3_aa: CASSDGTGGRTEAFF
cdr3_nt: TGTGCCAGCAGCGACGGGACAGGGGGGCGCACTGAAGCTTTCTTT

v_call: TRBV2
d_call: TRBD1
j_call: TRBJ1-6
clone_size: NA
cdr3_aa: CASSPRGTGNNSPLHF
cdr3_nt: TGTGCCAGCAGTCCACGTGGGACAGGAAATAATTCACCCCTCCACTTT

v_call: TRBV7-9
d_call: TRBD1
j_call: TRBJ2-7
clone_size: NA
cdr3_aa: CASSLADRATTYF
cdr3_nt: TGTGCCAGCAGCTTAGCGGACAGGGCTACCACCTACTTC

v_call: TRBV6-5
d_call: NA
j_call: TRBJ2-3
clone_size: NA
cdr3_aa: CASSSSPGLRTDTQYF
cdr3_nt: TGTGCCAGCAGTTCCTCACCGGGACTTCGCACAGATACGCAGTATTTT

v_call: TRBV28
d_call: NA
j_call: TRBJ1-5
clone_size: few
cdr3_aa: CASSLQSGQGQPQHF
cdr3_nt: TGTGCCAGCAGTTTGCAGTCGGGACAAGGTCAGCCCCAGCATTTT

v_call: TRBV6-5
d_call: NA
j_call: TRBJ1-1
clone_size: NA
cdr3_aa: CASSYVARAEAFF
cdr3_nt: TGTGCCAGCAGTTACGTGGCCAGGGCTGAAGCTTTCTTT

v_call: TRBV7-9
d_call: NA
j_call: TRBJ2-1
clone_size: few
cdr3_aa: CASSWGGNDEQFF
cdr3_nt: TGTGCCAGCAGCTGGGGCGGAAATGATGAGCAGTTCTTC

v_call: TRBV20-1
d_call: TRBD2
j_call: TRBJ2-3
clone_size: NA
cdr3_aa: CSARDPMAGAVTDTQYF
cdr3_nt: TGCAGTGCTAGAGATCCCATGGCGGGAGCGGTCACAGATACGCAGTATTTT

v_call: TRBV6-1
d_call: NA
j_call: TRBJ2-1
clone_size: few
cdr3_aa: CASKIDPIPDNEQFF
cdr3_nt: TGTGCCAGCAAAATTGACCCCATTCCCGACAATGAGCAGTTCTTC

v_call: TRBV6-1
d_call: NA
j_call: TRBJ1-2
clone_size: few
cdr3_aa: CASSEGWVVEYGYTF
cdr3_nt: TGTGCCAGCAGTGAAGGGTGGGTAGTAGAATATGGCTACACCTTC

v_call: TRBV2
d_call: NA
j_call: TRBJ2-7
clone_size: NA
cdr3_aa: CASVPLSSEQYF
cdr3_nt: TGTGCCAGCGTCCCCCTTAGTTCCGAGCAGTACTTC

v_call: TRBV6-8
d_call: TRBD1
j_call: TRBJ2-7
clone_size: NA
cdr3_aa: CASSYSVGTAPYEQYF
cdr3_nt: TGTGCCAGCAGTTACTCAGTCGGGACAGCACCCTACGAGCAGTACTTC

v_call: TRBV7-2
d_call: TRBD1
j_call: TRBJ2-7
clone_size: few
cdr3_aa: CASSYWVGQGLHEQYF
cdr3_nt: TGTGCCAGCAGCTATTGGGTGGGACAGGGGTTGCACGAGCAGTACTTC

v_call: TRBV7-6
d_call: TRBD1
j_call: TRBJ1-3
clone_size: few
cdr3_aa: CASSLAMGQTEGNTIYF
cdr3_nt: TGTGCCAGCAGCTTAGCAATGGGACAGACGGAAGGAAACACCATATATTTT

v_call: TRBV11-2
d_call: TRBD2
j_call: TRBJ2-1
clone_size: many
cdr3_aa: CASSLVSGAYNEQFF
cdr3_nt: TGTGCCAGCAGCTTAGTTAGCGGGGCCTACAATGAGCAGTTCTTC

v_call: TRBV7-3
d_call: NA
j_call: TRBJ1-1
clone_size: few
cdr3_aa: CASSLYQGSTEAFF
cdr3_nt: TGTGCCAGCAGCTTATACCAGGGAAGTACTGAAGCTTTCTTT

v_call: TRBV19
d_call: TRBD1
j_call: TRBJ1-2
clone_size: few
cdr3_aa: CASSPHGTEVYGYTF
cdr3_nt: TGTGCCAGTAGTCCTCATGGGACAGAGGTCTATGGCTACACCTTC

v_call: TRBV7-8
d_call: NA
j_call: TRBJ1-4
clone_size: many
cdr3_aa: CASSLDRWRATNEKLFF
cdr3_nt: TGTGCCAGCAGCTTAGACAGGTGGCGTGCAACTAATGAAAAACTGTTTTTT

v_call: TRBV6-1
d_call: NA
j_call: TRBJ1-2
clone_size: few
cdr3_aa: CASSDTGNYGYTF
cdr3_nt: TGTGCCAGCAGTGATACAGGGAACTATGGCTACACCTTC

v_call: TRBV27
d_call: NA
j_call: TRBJ2-1
clone_size: NA
cdr3_aa: CASMSIVGYNEQFF
cdr3_nt: TGTGCCAGCATGTCAATAGTGGGTTACAATGAGCAGTTCTTC

v_call: TRBV30
d_call: TRBD1
j_call: TRBJ1-2
clone_size: NA
cdr3_aa: CAWGGQGADYGYTF
cdr3_nt: TGTGCCTGGGGTGGACAGGGGGCCGACTATGGCTACACCTTC

v_call: TRBV11-2
d_call: NA
j_call: TRBJ2-5
clone_size: NA
cdr3_aa: CASNRKERGEETQYF
cdr3_nt: TGTGCCAGCAACAGGAAAGAAAGGGGGGAAGAGACCCAGTACTTC

v_call: TRBV19
d_call: TRBD2
j_call: TRBJ2-1
clone_size: few
cdr3_aa: CASSIFSGSSYNEQFF
cdr3_nt: TGTGCCAGTAGTATTTTTAGCGGGAGTTCCTACAATGAGCAGTTCTTC

v_call: TRBV15
d_call: NA
j_call: TRBJ1-4
clone_size: NA
cdr3_aa: CATSRDSGVANEKLFF
cdr3_nt: TGTGCCACCAGCAGAGATTCGGGTGTGGCTAATGAAAAACTGTTTTTT

v_call: TRBV7-2
d_call: NA
j_call: TRBJ1-1
clone_size: many
cdr3_aa: CASSLGGGRTEAFF
cdr3_nt: TGTGCCAGCAGCTTAGGTGGGGGGCGAACTGAAGCTTTCTTT

v_call: TRBV27
d_call: TRBD1
j_call: TRBJ2-2
clone_size: NA
cdr3_aa: CASRLDRGRLAGELFF
cdr3_nt: TGTGCCAGCCGTTTAGACAGGGGGCGGCTAGCCGGGGAGCTGTTTTTT

v_call: TRBV4-1
d_call: NA
j_call: TRBJ2-3
clone_size: few
cdr3_aa: CASSRRVDTDTQYF
cdr3_nt: TGCGCCAGCAGCCGTAGGGTCGACACAGATACGCAGTATTTT

v_call: TRBV19
d_call: NA
j_call: TRBJ2-7
clone_size: NA
cdr3_aa: CASSILQGGEQYF
cdr3_nt: TGTGCCAGTAGTATTCTTCAGGGAGGCGAGCAGTACTTC

v_call: TRBV20-1
d_call: NA
j_call: TRBJ2-1
clone_size: few
cdr3_aa: CSAGEGVQLSYNEQFF
cdr3_nt: TGCAGTGCGGGAGAGGGGGTCCAGCTTTCCTACAATGAGCAGTTCTTC

v_call: TRBV11-1
d_call: TRBD1
j_call: TRBJ2-7
clone_size: NA
cdr3_aa: CASSFYRGDEQYF
cdr3_nt: TGTGCCAGCAGCTTCTACAGGGGGGACGAGCAGTACTTC

v_call: TRBV19
d_call: NA
j_call: TRBJ2-5
clone_size: few
cdr3_aa: CASSISAAQETQYF
cdr3_nt: TGTGCCAGTAGTATTTCGGCAGCCCAAGAGACCCAGTACTTC

v_call: TRBV6-2/TRBV6-3
d_call: NA
j_call: TRBJ1-5
clone_size: few
cdr3_aa: CASSRDNQRLPQHF
cdr3_nt: TGTGCCAGCAGTAGGGACAACCAGAGGCTGCCCCAGCATTTT

v_call: TRBV7-2
d_call: NA
j_call: TRBJ1-2
clone_size: few
cdr3_aa: CASSLGAAGYGYTF
cdr3_nt: TGTGCCAGCAGCTTGGGGGCGGCCGGCTATGGCTACACCTTC

v_call: TRBV6-5
d_call: NA
j_call: TRBJ2-7
clone_size: NA
cdr3_aa: CASRPGTSPIGQYF
cdr3_nt: TGTGCCAGCAGACCCGGAACAAGCCCTATCGGGCAGTACTTC

v_call: TRBV4-3
d_call: NA
j_call: TRBJ1-1
clone_size: once
cdr3_aa: CASSQDHRDKAFF
cdr3_nt: TGCGCCAGCAGCCAAGATCACAGGGATAAAGCTTTCTTT

v_call: TRBV7-2
d_call: NA
j_call: TRBJ2-3
clone_size: many
cdr3_aa: CASSGQGFEDTQYF
cdr3_nt: TGTGCCAGCAGCGGCCAGGGGTTCGAAGATACGCAGTATTTT

v_call: TRBV6-6
d_call: NA
j_call: TRBJ1-1
clone_size: NA
cdr3_aa: CASSYGPKNTEAFF
cdr3_nt: TGTGCCAGCAGTTACGGACCAAAGAACACTGAAGCTTTCTTT

v_call: TRBV4-3
d_call: TRBD2
j_call: TRBJ2-1
clone_size: many
cdr3_aa: CASSGGTSGYNEQFF
cdr3_nt: TGTGCCAGCAGCGGAGGGACTAGCGGGTACAATGAGCAGTTCTTC

v_call: TRBV7-8
d_call: NA
j_call: TRBJ1-6
clone_size: NA
cdr3_aa: CASSSIWGLPGELHF
cdr3_nt: TGTGCCAGCAGCTCTATTTGGGGCCTCCCGGGCGAACTCCACTTT

v_call: TRBV20-1
d_call: NA
j_call: TRBJ2-7
clone_size: NA
cdr3_aa: CSARDRRSYEQYF
cdr3_nt: TGCAGCGCGCGCGACAGGAGATCCTACGAGCAGTACTTC

v_call: TRBV11-2
d_call: NA
j_call: TRBJ1-1
clone_size: few
cdr3_aa: CASSLDRQAQAFF
cdr3_nt: TGTGCCAGCAGCTTAGATCGGCAGGCTCAAGCTTTCTTT

v_call: TRBV27
d_call: TRBD1
j_call: TRBJ2-1
clone_size: NA
cdr3_aa: CASSIGQGDRYNEQFF
cdr3_nt: TGTGCCAGCAGTATTGGACAGGGTGATAGGTACAATGAGCAGTTCTTC

v_call: TRBV7-2
d_call: NA
j_call: TRBJ1-1
clone_size: NA
cdr3_aa: CASGDTVNTEAFF
cdr3_nt: TGTGCCAGCGGGGATACAGTGAACACTGAAGCTTTCTTT

v_call: TRBV7-8
d_call: TRBD2
j_call: TRBJ2-1
clone_size: many
cdr3_aa: CASRLAAPTSNEQFF
cdr3_nt: TGTGCCAGCAGGCTAGCGGCCCCTACTAGCAATGAGCAGTTCTTC

v_call: TRBV13
d_call: TRBD2
j_call: TRBJ2-7
clone_size: few
cdr3_aa: CASSGAGGHEQYF
cdr3_nt: TGTGCCAGCAGCGGAGCGGGAGGGCACGAGCAGTACTTC

v_call: TRBV7-9
d_call: NA
j_call: TRBJ1-2
clone_size: many
cdr3_aa: CASSTVTGFGYGYTF
cdr3_nt: TGTGCCAGCAGCACCGTCACAGGGTTCGGCTATGGCTACACCTTC

v_call: TRBV7-2
d_call: NA
j_call: TRBJ1-1
clone_size: few
cdr3_aa: CASSLGGWGNTEAFF
cdr3_nt: TGTGCCAGCAGCTTAGGGGGGTGGGGGAACACTGAAGCTTTCTTT

v_call: TRBV2
d_call: NA
j_call: TRBJ2-7
clone_size: few
cdr3_aa: CASSVDSHSYEQYF
cdr3_nt: TGTGCCAGCAGTGTAGACAGCCACTCCTACGAGCAGTACTTC

v_call: TRBV13
d_call: TRBD2
j_call: TRBJ2-5
clone_size: few
cdr3_aa: CASSAQTSSVTQYF
cdr3_nt: TGTGCCAGCAGTGCGCAGACTAGCTCGGTGACCCAGTACTTC

v_call: TRBV28
d_call: TRBD2
j_call: TRBJ2-7
clone_size: few
cdr3_aa: CASSRTGTSLYEQYF
cdr3_nt: TGTGCCAGCAGTCGGACCGGGACTAGTCTATACGAGCAGTACTTC

v_call: TRBV5-4
d_call: NA
j_call: TRBJ1-2
clone_size: NA
cdr3_aa: CASSLGQLYGYTF
cdr3_nt: TGTGCCAGCAGCTTAGGACAGCTCTATGGCTACACCTTC

v_call: TRBV20-1
d_call: NA
j_call: TRBJ2-3
clone_size: NA
cdr3_aa: CSAVHSTDTQYF
cdr3_nt: TGCAGTGCGGTCCATAGCACAGATACGCAGTATTTT

v_call: TRBV12-3/TRBV12-4
d_call: NA
j_call: TRBJ1-2
clone_size: NA
cdr3_aa: CASSLVVVGRVDGYTF
cdr3_nt: TGTGCCAGCAGTTTAGTCGTGGTGGGCAGGGTTGATGGCTACACCTTC